This TCR beta chain was observed in a study of shared clonotypes between healthy human individuals. The data were produced by immunoSEQ multiplex PCR, yet TCRdb's version contains in-frame clones alone and is incomplete. The sample holds roughly 2.4 million clones, 90% to 97% seen once. Germline CDR1 and CDR2: SGHTA and FQGNSA. V trimming: 5 bases; J trimming: 2 bases; junction bases outside the gene matches: 5. The CDR3 extends over 14 amino acids. The clonotype comes from a man aged 18 to 30 in good health. The V gene is TRBV7-2, the J gene TRBJ1-2, with 7 nucleotides matching TRBD1. The sequenced material came from naive CD4+ T cells sorted from blood. As to subset: CD45RA+ positively selected. CDR3: CASSPATGNYGYTF. CDR3 in DNA: TGTGCCAGCAGCCCCGCGACAGGGAACTATGGCTACACCTTC. The full variable domain, rest sourced from reference TRBV7-2 and TRBJ1-2, is GAGVSQSPSNKVTEKGKDVELRCDPISGHTALYWYRQSLGQGLEFLIYFQGNSAPDKSGLPSDRFSAERTGGSVSTLTIQRTQQEDSAVYLCASSPATGNYGYTFGSGTRLTVV.